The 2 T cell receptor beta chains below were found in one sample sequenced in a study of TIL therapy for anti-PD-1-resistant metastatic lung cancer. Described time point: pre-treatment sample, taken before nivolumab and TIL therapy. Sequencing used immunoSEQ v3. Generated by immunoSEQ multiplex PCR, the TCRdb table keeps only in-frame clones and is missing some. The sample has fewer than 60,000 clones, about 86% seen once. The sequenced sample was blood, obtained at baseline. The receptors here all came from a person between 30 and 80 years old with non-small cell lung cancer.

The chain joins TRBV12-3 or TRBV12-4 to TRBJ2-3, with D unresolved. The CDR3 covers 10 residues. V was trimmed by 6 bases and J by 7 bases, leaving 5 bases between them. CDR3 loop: CASSQNTQYF. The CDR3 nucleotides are TGTGCCAGCAGCCAAAATACGCAGTATTTT.

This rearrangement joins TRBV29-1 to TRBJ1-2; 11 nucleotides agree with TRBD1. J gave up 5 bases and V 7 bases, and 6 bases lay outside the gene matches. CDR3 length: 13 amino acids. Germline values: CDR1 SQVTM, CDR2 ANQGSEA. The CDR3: CSAGTGGDYGYTF. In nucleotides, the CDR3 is TGCAGCGCTGGGACAGGGGGAGATTATGGCTACACCTTC.